The 20 T cell receptor beta chains in this list originate from one sample, sequenced in a study of T-cell reconstitution after alpha-beta-depleted transplantation in children. A library of TCRbeta sequences, prepared with unique molecular identifiers, was generated. TCRdb fed the PCR reads into MiXCR, producing one record per CDR3 protein. Of about 340,000 distinct CDR3 sequences listed, about 16% are singletons. Sequencing was performed on PBMCs, mostly from graft donor cells, taken 360 days after TCRalphabeta/CD19-depleted stem cell transplant. The receptors originated from a male patient aged 2 to 9 who had a stem cell transplant for acute lymphoblastic leukemia, so the T cells may come from the graft donor.

The CDR3 region is CAISYSPPGASGSSEQFF. CDR3 nucleotide sequence: TGTGCCATCTCATACTCCCCTCCCGGGGCTAGCGGGAGTAGTGAGCAGTTCTTC. The rearrangement uses TRBV10-3 and TRBJ2-1; 10 nucleotides align to TRBD2. V lost 8 bases and J lost 9; bases outside the gene matches: 22. The germline V gene has CDR1 ENHRY and CDR2 SYGVKD. The CDR3 is made up of 18 amino acids.

This chain joins TRBV29-1 and TRBJ2-3; D is perhaps TRBD2 (5 bases). In germline, CDR1 is SQVTM, CDR2 ANQGSEA. V dropped 6 bases and J dropped 0 bases, with 16 bases sitting between them. The CDR3 contains 15 residues. The CDR3 sequence: CSVRTSGRSTDTQYF. The CDR3 DNA reads TGCAGCGTCCGTACCTCGGGGAGAAGCACAGATACGCAGTATTTT.

CDR3 DNA sequence: TGCGCCAGCAGTCAATCTGGGACAGGGGTTTTAGAAGAGACCCAGTACTTC. It is translated as CASSQSGTGVLEETQYF. The chain is built from TRBV23-1 and TRBJ2-5; 10 nucleotides align to TRBD1. TRBV23-1 carries the ORF label, with uncertain function. Trimming cost V 0 bases and J 3 bases; bases outside gene matches: 7. The CDR3 consists of 17 residues.

The V call is TRBV6-5, the J call TRBJ2-2, with D perhaps assigned TRBD1 or TRBD2 (5 bases each). CDR3 length equals 14 residues. Trimming cost V 7 bases and J 5 bases, with 14 bases left between them. Per germline, CDR1 MNHEY and CDR2 SVGAGI. The CDR3 is CASKPRDVTGELFF. Written as DNA, the CDR3 is TGTGCCAGCAAGCCGAGGGACGTGACCGGGGAGCTGTTTTTT.

This chain joins TRBV27 and TRBJ2-7, with 11 nucleotides matching TRBD2. CDR1 and CDR2 from the germline V gene are MNHEY and SMNVEV (reference sequence). There are 15 residues in the CDR3. Trimming removed 6 bases from V and 5 bases from J; junction bases left unmatched: 9. CDR3 sequence reads: CASRKRLAGNNEQYF. DNA for the CDR3: TGTGCCAGCAGAAAACGACTAGCGGGAAACAACGAGCAGTACTTC.

This clonotype was seen a handful of times. At one end the junction does not follow the germline gene, possibly because of a read error. The DNA for the CDR3 is TGTGCCATCAGTTCAGGGGCCCGAATTCAAGAGACCCAGTACTTC. It is translated as CAISSGARIQETQYF. This sequence joins TRBV28 and TRBJ2-5, with D possibly being TRBD1 (6 bases). The CDR3 runs to 15 residues. CDR1 and CDR2 from the germline V gene are MDHEN and SYDVKM.

V usage is TRBV28 and J usage is TRBJ2-3; 11 bases match TRBD2. Germline CDR1 MDHEN, CDR2 SYDVKM. V gave up 8 bases and J gave up 0 bases; unmatched junction bases: 4. The CDR3 is made up of 15 amino acids. The CDR3 nucleotides read TGTGCCAGCGTACTAGCGGGGGCGAGCACAGATACGCAGTATTTT. Encoded protein: CASVLAGASTDTQYF.

This clonotype was seen at least ten times. The rearrangement uses TRBV7-9 and TRBJ2-7, with 7 bases that match TRBD1. The CDR3 sequence is 16 residues long. Germline V gene data show CDR1 as SEHNR and CDR2 as FQNEAQ (reference sequence). V lost 5 bases, J lost 3 bases, and 13 bases stayed unmatched. The CDR3 nucleotides are TGTGCCAGCAGCATCCTACAGGGGCCCCCCAACTACGAGCAGTACTTC. Its translation is CASSILQGPPNYEQYF.

CDR3 loop: CASSLVLRGRELFF. The CDR3 coding sequence is TGTGCCAGCAGCTTAGTCCTGCGAGGCCGGGAGCTGTTTTTT. The chain has TRBV11-2 and TRBJ2-2; no clear D. With 1 base removed from V and 9 bases from J, the gap between germline ends came to 12 bases. Germline-derived CDR1 and CDR2 are SGHAT and FQNNGV. The CDR3 is 14 amino acids.

This rearrangement joins TRBV20-1 to TRBJ2-4; maybe TRBD1 (6 bases). Germline-derived CDR1 and CDR2 are DFQATT and SNEGSKA (reference sequence). The V and J ends lost 0 bases and 11 bases respectively, with 26 bases between them. CDR3 size: 17 residues. This CDR3 reads CSARDWKGVEASTVQYF. The CDR3 bases are TGCAGTGCTAGAGATTGGAAGGGGGTGGAGGCCAGCACCGTTCAGTACTTC.

This clonotype was picked up a small number of times. The rearrangement uses TRBV11-2 and TRBJ2-7; tentative D call: TRBD1 (5 bases). The ends were cut back, 7 bases at V and 0 bases at J, with 10 bases in the middle. The germline gives CDR1 SGHAT, CDR2 FQNNGV. CDR3 length equals 13 residues. The CDR3 nucleotides are TGTGCCAGCAAACAGGACAACTCCTACGAGCAGTACTTC. It yields the protein CASKQDNSYEQYF. Combining the CDR3 with reference TRBV11-2 and TRBJ2-7 gives the whole variable domain EAGVAQSPRYKIIEKRQSVAFWCNPISGHATLYWYQQILGQGPKLLIQFQNNGVVDDSQLPKDRFSAERLKGVDSTLKIQPAKLEDSAVYLCASKQDNSYEQYFGPGTRLTVT.

In DNA form, the CDR3 reads TGTGCCAGCAGTTGGCCTGCACAGGTCGCGGGAGATACGCAGTATTTT. Its translation is CASSWPAQVAGDTQYF. The V call is TRBV28, the J call TRBJ2-3, with D perhaps matching TRBD1 or TRBD2 (5 bases each). Trimming removed 4 bases at V and 5 bases at J, with 19 bases between. Germline V gene data show CDR1 as MDHEN and CDR2 as SYDVKM. The CDR3 consists of 16 residues. The full variable domain, with the rest looked up from reference TRBV28 and TRBJ2-3, is DVKVTQSSRYLVKRTGEKVFLECVQDMDHENMFWYRQDPGLGLRLIYFSYDVKMKEKGDIPEGYSVSREKKERFSLILESASTNQTSMYLCASSWPAQVAGDTQYFGPGTRLTVL.

This chain joins TRBV5-1 and TRBJ2-7, with TRBD2 matching over 9 bases. Germline V gene sequence: CDR1 SGHRS, CDR2 YFSETQ. The CDR3 runs 16 residues. Trimming cost V 4 bases and J 5 bases; bases outside gene matches: 13. DNA of the CDR3: TGCGCCAGCAGCCTAACTAGCGGGTCCTCCCCGGACGAGCAGTACTTC. Translating it yields CASSLTSGSSPDEQYF.

This clonotype was counted a few times. CDR3 residues: CASSQDFRAGVNEKLFF. CDR3 DNA sequence: TGCGCCAGCAGCCAAGATTTCCGAGCAGGCGTTAATGAAAAACTGTTTTTT. This chain connects TRBV4-3 to TRBJ1-4; no definite D call. CDR3 length equals 17 residues. V was shortened by 0 bases and J by 4 bases, with 15 bases between the two germline ends. Per the germline V gene, CDR1 is LGHNA and CDR2 is YSLEER.

This clonotype was counted only a few times. The gene calls are TRBV7-2 and TRBJ2-7; 12 bases line up with TRBD2. The germline V gene has CDR1 SGHTA and CDR2 FQGNSA. This CDR3 spans 15 amino acids. V dropped 1 base and J dropped 3; count of bases not matched to a gene: 1. The CDR3 region is CASSLGLAGVYEQYF. CDR3 coding DNA: TGTGCCAGCAGCTTAGGACTAGCGGGAGTCTACGAGCAGTACTTC.

Many counts were recorded for this clonotype. The rearrangement joins TRBV2 to TRBJ2-1; 7 bases agree with TRBD2. The CDR3 totals 14 residues. Germline V gives CDR1 SNHLY, CDR2 FYNNEI. With 10 bases clipped from V and 4 bases from J, the junction kept 10 bases outside the gene matches. The DNA of the CDR3 is TGTGCCACCAGCATGCGGGAGACGTACAATGAGCAGTTCTTC. Translating gives CATSMRETYNEQFF.

This rearrangement joins TRBV7-8 to TRBJ1-2, with D possibly TRBD1 on 5 matching bases. Trimming cost V 3 bases and J 1 base, with 9 bases left between them. CDR1 and CDR2 from the germline V gene are SGHVS and FQNEAQ. There are 14 residues in the CDR3. The chain's CDR3 is CASSLLDSNYGYTF. The CDR3 nucleotides read TGTGCCAGCAGCTTGTTAGACAGTAACTATGGCTACACCTTC.

This clonotype was counted only a few times. This chain uses TRBV20-1 with TRBJ2-1; no firm D call. V lost 3 bases, J lost 0 bases, and 12 bases lay in between. The CDR3 totals 15 residues. Germline loops: CDR1 DFQATT, CDR2 SNEGSKA (reference sequence). This CDR3 reads CSASASRLSYNEQFF. The CDR3 DNA sequence: TGCAGTGCTAGTGCCTCCCGGCTCTCCTACAATGAGCAGTTCTTC.

This clonotype was observed a handful of times. The V and J genes are TRBV4-3 and TRBJ1-4; D is unclear. Trimming stripped 1 base from V and 7 bases from J, with 10 bases between. Germline CDR1 and CDR2: LGHNA and YSLEER. The CDR3 spans 14 residues. CDR3 in amino acids: CASSQGVLGEKLFF. Here the CDR3 DNA reads TGCGCCAGCAGCCAAGGGGTACTGGGTGAAAAACTGTTTTTT.

This clonotype was found a few times. The chain combines TRBV30 with TRBJ2-3; 9 bases are a match to TRBD1. V lost 5 bases and J lost 0; bases outside the gene matches: 0. CDR3 length equals 13 residues. Germline lookup yields CDR1 GTSNPN and CDR2 SVGIG (reference sequence). The DNA for the CDR3 is TGTGCCTGGGGGACAGGGAGCACAGATACGCAGTATTTT. This translates into CAWGTGSTDTQYF.